The following is a TCR beta chain sequence with its context. The sample originates from a study of CD8 T cells in Susac syndrome. Random hexamers were used to reverse transcribe the RNA input (about 0.5 to 1 ug). Each CDR3 protein is one row after TCRdb ran MiXCR on the immunoSEQ multiplex PCR reads. Of approximately 190,000 distinct CDR3 sequences listed, 95% are singletons. Sequenced: CD8+ T cells from PBMCs. The clonotype comes from a human donor with Susac syndrome.

CDR3 region: CASRPLIIRGGGTEAFF. DNA for the CDR3: TGTGCCAGCAGGCCACTGATTATTAGGGGTGGAGGCACTGAAGCTTTCTTT. V usage is TRBV27 and J usage is TRBJ1-1, with D maybe TRBD1 (5 bases). V lost 6 bases and J 4 bases, leaving 24 bases between the germline ends. The CDR3 sequence is 17 residues long. Germline V lookup: CDR1 MNHEY, CDR2 SMNVEV (reference sequence).